Each of the 27 T cell receptor beta chains below was sequenced from the same sample in a study of response to subunit inactivated influenza vaccine. TCRdb processed the RT-PCR reads anew with MiXCR; each CDR3 protein has one entry. The sample lists some 540,000 distinct CDR3 sequences; around a quarter were seen once. The same data also contributed to another study, on T cells expressing NK-cell markers. From that study: Production of TCR beta cDNA relied on 5'RACE template switching with UMIs.

Sequences were derived from CD4+ T cells sorted from PBMCs, sampled 11 to 12 days after vaccination. These TCRs come from a man aged 45-60 years who received an inactivated influenza vaccine.

This clonotype has at least ten counts. This sequence joins TRBV3-1 and TRBJ2-7; maybe TRBD1 (5 bases). The CDR3 extends over 13 amino acids. The germline V gene has CDR1 LGHDT and CDR2 YNNKEL (reference sequence). V lost 1 base, J lost 7 bases, and 11 bases lay in between. CDR3 bases: TGTGCCAGCAGCCAAGTGGGGCGGTCTGAGCAGTACTTC. Its protein product is CASSQVGRSEQYF.

This clonotype occurred a few times. The genes are TRBV19 and TRBJ2-2; 7 nucleotides match TRBD2. V lost 3 bases and J lost 3; bases outside the gene matches: 7. This CDR3 has 16 residues. Germline V gene sequence: CDR1 LNHDA, CDR2 SQIVND (reference sequence). The CDR3 protein is CASSIGGYLDTGELFF. CDR3 sequence (DNA): TGTGCCAGTAGTATCGGGGGGTACCTAGACACCGGGGAGCTGTTTTTT.

This clonotype has just a few counts. The chain carries TRBV5-1 and TRBJ2-7; D is possibly TRBD1 or TRBD2 (5 bases each). V lost 3 bases to trimming and J lost 1 base, with 11 bases between them. This CDR3 has 14 residues. Germline assignment: CDR1 SGHRS and CDR2 YFSETQ. The CDR3 DNA reads as TGCGCCAGCAGCTCGGGACCCGCTTCCTACGAGCAGTACTTC. It yields the protein CASSSGPASYEQYF. The whole variable domain, remainder taken from reference TRBV5-1 and TRBJ2-7, is KAGVTQTPRYLIKTRGQQVTLSCSPISGHRSVSWYQQTPGQGLQFLFEYFSETQRNKGNFPGRFSGRQFSNSRSEMNVSTLELGDSALYLCASSSGPASYEQYFGPGTRLTVT.

The rearrangement uses TRBV6-1 and TRBJ2-7; TRBD1 matches 9 bases. This CDR3 spans 12 amino acids. Germline assignment: CDR1 MNHNS and CDR2 SASEGT. V shed 8 bases and J 5 bases; nucleotides not matched to a gene: 4. This chain's CDR3 is CASGGTGNEQYF. In nucleotides, the CDR3 is TGTGCCAGCGGCGGGACAGGGAACGAGCAGTACTTC.

The J gene is TRBJ2-5, the V gene TRBV5-1; TRBD1 agrees at 11 bases. CDR3 size: 14 residues. Germline V CDR1 and CDR2: SGHRS, YFSETQ. Unmatched junction bases numbered 6, after V lost 5 bases and J lost 6 bases. The CDR3 here is CASSSDRGPKTQYF. CDR3 nucleotides: TGCGCCAGCAGTTCGGACAGGGGGCCAAAGACCCAGTACTTC.

The chain joins TRBV20-1 to TRBJ2-5; no clear D gene. V was clipped by 0 bases and J by 4 bases, with 9 bases between them. This CDR3 is 13 amino acids long. CDR1 is DFQATT, CDR2 SNEGSKA, per germline (reference sequence). The CDR3 region is CSARDGRRETQYF. CDR3 DNA sequence: TGCAGTGCTAGAGATGGCCGGCGAGAGACCCAGTACTTC.

The chain has TRBV11-3 and TRBJ2-2; 7 nucleotides match TRBD2. Germline V CDR1 and CDR2: SGHNT, YENEEA. The CDR3 totals 16 residues. Losses at the gene ends were 5 bases for V and 5 bases for J; bases not matched to a gene: 11. CDR3 residues: CASSRGHLGGTGELFF. CDR3 coding DNA: TGTGCCAGCAGCCGCGGCCACCTCGGGGGGACCGGGGAGCTGTTTTTT. The whole variable domain, filled in from reference TRBV11-3 and TRBJ2-2, reads EAGVVQSPRYKIIEKKQPVAFWCNPISGHNTLYWYLQNLGQGPELLIRYENEEAVDDSQLPKDRFSAERLKGVDSTLKIQPAELGDSAVYLCASSRGHLGGTGELFFGEGSRLTVL.

This clonotype has a handful of counts. This CDR3 reads CASSTPGRLNTEAFF. As DNA, the CDR3 is TGCGCCAGCAGCACCCCGGGACGGCTGAACACTGAAGCTTTCTTT. V gene TRBV5-1 combines with J gene TRBJ1-1; D is possibly TRBD1 (5 bases). Germline CDR1 is SGHRS and CDR2 is YFSETQ. This CDR3 has 15 amino acids. The ends were cut back, 4 bases at V and 0 bases at J, with 13 bases in the middle.

This clonotype has a handful of counts. The chain uses TRBV28 and TRBJ2-4; 9 bases are shared with TRBD1. The CDR3 has 15 amino acids. From germline, CDR1 is MDHEN and CDR2 SYDVKM. The ends lost 5 bases at V and 2 bases at J; junction bases unmatched: 4. The CDR3 coding sequence is TGTGCCAGCAGTCCCGGGACAGGGTCCAAAAACATTCAGTACTTC. Translating gives CASSPGTGSKNIQYF.

In its sample, this clonotype was seen a few times. The V call is TRBV11-2, the J call TRBJ2-5, with 8 positions matching TRBD1. The CDR3 is 15 residues long. From germline, CDR1 is SGHAT and CDR2 FQNNGV. After removal of 2 bases from V and 4 bases from J, the junction contained 6 bases not matched to a gene. CDR3 sequence reads: CASSLSQGAIETQYF. The DNA for the CDR3 is TGTGCCAGCAGCTTATCGCAGGGGGCAATAGAGACCCAGTACTTC.

This chain uses TRBV6-2 or TRBV6-3 with TRBJ2-1; maybe TRBD2 (7 bases). Germline loops: CDR1 MNHEY, CDR2 SVGEGT. This CDR3 spans 15 amino acids. V was cut by 6 bases and J by 2 bases, with 14 bases left in between. The CDR3 is CASSPAGAPYNEQFF. CDR3 coding DNA: TGTGCCAGCAGCCCCGCGGGGGCCCCCTACAATGAGCAGTTCTTC.

This clonotype showed up many times. The chain's CDR3 is CASRGEETQYF. The CDR3, as DNA: TGCGCCAGCAGGGGAGAAGAGACCCAGTACTTC. This chain connects TRBV5-1 to TRBJ2-5; D possibly corresponds to TRBD2 (5 bases). The CDR3 sequence is 11 residues long. Deletions cut 5 bases from V and 3 bases from J, with 5 bases between. Germline V gene lookup returns CDR1 SGHRS and CDR2 YFSETQ.

This clonotype occurred many times. This chain connects TRBV7-2 to TRBJ2-1, with TRBD2 matching 13 bases. The CDR3 loop spans 15 amino acids. Per germline, CDR1 SGHTA and CDR2 FQGNSA. J was trimmed by 4 bases and V by 3 bases; bases with no gene match: 0. Here the CDR3 reads CASSLTSGRYNEQFF. The CDR3 DNA reads as TGTGCCAGCAGCTTGACTAGCGGGAGGTACAATGAGCAGTTCTTC.

The chain recombines TRBV29-1 with TRBJ2-2, with TRBD1 matching 8 bases. The V gene end was trimmed by 1 base and the J gene end by 1 base; junction bases not matched to a gene: 5. In germline, CDR1 is SQVTM, CDR2 ANQGSEA. The CDR3 has 16 residues. CDR3 nucleotides: TGCAGCGTTGAAGTGAGAGGACAGGGGAACACCGGGGAGCTGTTTTTT. Translated, it gives CSVEVRGQGNTGELFF.

The gene calls are TRBV12-3 or TRBV12-4 and TRBJ2-5, with unresolved D. The ends were cut back, 3 bases at V and 7 bases at J, with 15 bases in the middle. The length of the CDR3 is 14 residues. CDR3 loop: CASSFGSFEGTQYF. In nucleotides, the CDR3 is TGTGCCAGCAGTTTCGGATCGTTCGAAGGGACCCAGTACTTC.

This clonotype was seen once. The rearrangement uses TRBV27 and TRBJ2-3; TRBD2 agrees at 7 bases. Unmatched junction bases numbered 4, after V lost 3 bases and J lost 1 base. The germline gives CDR1 MNHEY, CDR2 SMNVEV (reference sequence). This CDR3 is built from 15 residues. Here the CDR3 DNA reads TGTGCCAGCAGTTTCGACGCGGGGGGCACAGATACGCAGTATTTT. Its protein product is CASSFDAGGTDTQYF.

This rearrangement joins TRBV6-2 or TRBV6-3 to TRBJ2-5, with 9 nucleotides matching TRBD1. The CDR3 contains 15 residues. Trimming cost V 5 bases and J 4 bases; bases outside gene matches: 8. Germline lookup yields CDR1 MNHEY and CDR2 SVGEGT. CDR3 residues: CASSPGQGRVETQYF. As DNA, the CDR3 is TGTGCCAGCAGTCCCGGACAGGGGCGAGTAGAGACCCAGTACTTC.

J is TRBJ1-2 and V is TRBV7-9; 10 bases map to TRBD1. This CDR3 comprises 14 residues. Trimming removed 5 bases from V and 8 bases from J; junction bases left unmatched: 8. Germline CDR1 and CDR2: SEHNR and FQNEAQ (reference sequence). The CDR3: CASSPRQGAEGYTF. The CDR3 DNA is TGTGCCAGCAGCCCTCGACAGGGGGCTGAGGGCTACACCTTC.

This clonotype turned up a few times. The CDR3 region is CASSQDPGVYEQYF. CDR3 coding DNA: TGCGCCAGCAGCCAAGATCCAGGGGTCTACGAGCAGTACTTC. This chain uses TRBV4-3 with TRBJ2-7; the D gene is possibly TRBD1 (6 bases). This CDR3 contains 14 residues. Germline CDR1 is LGHNA and CDR2 is YSLEER. V was trimmed by 0 bases and J by 3 bases, leaving 9 bases between them.

This clonotype was observed a few times. The chain joins TRBV14 to TRBJ2-5; either TRBD1 or TRBD2 may fit D (6 bases each). The CDR3 sequence is 15 residues long. Germline V gene data show CDR1 as SGHDN and CDR2 as FVKESK. V was clipped by 0 bases and J by 4 bases, with 12 bases between them. The CDR3 reads CASSQERGGRETQYF. Written as DNA, the CDR3 is TGTGCCAGCAGCCAAGAACGAGGGGGGCGAGAGACCCAGTACTTC. The full variable domain, with the rest looked up from reference TRBV14 and TRBJ2-5, is EAGVTQFPSHSVIEKGQTVTLRCDPISGHDNLYWYRRVMGKEIKFLLHFVKESKQDESGMPNNRFLAERTGGTYSTLKVQPAELEDSGVYFCASSQERGGRETQYFGPGTRLLVL.

This clonotype was observed a few times. V usage is TRBV5-1 and J usage is TRBJ2-5, with a tentative D call TRBD2 (6 bases). V lost 1 base and J 2 bases, leaving 18 bases between the germline ends. The CDR3 extends over 17 amino acids. CDR1 SGHRS and CDR2 YFSETQ come from the germline V gene. The CDR3 loop reads CASSLRGLRQHQETQYF. The CDR3 nucleotides are TGCGCCAGCAGCTTGAGGGGACTCCGGCAACATCAAGAGACCCAGTACTTC.

The chain uses TRBV7-2 and TRBJ2-2; TRBD2 aligns across 7 bases. The CDR3 length is 16 residues. Trimming at V came to 5 bases and at J to 8 bases, leaving 14 bases not matched to a gene. Per the germline V gene, CDR1 is SGHTA and CDR2 is FQGNSA. This CDR3 is CASSAWRGGRTGELFF. The DNA for the CDR3 is TGTGCCAGCAGCGCATGGCGGGGAGGGCGCACTGGGGAGCTGTTTTTT.

This sequence joins TRBV5-1 and TRBJ1-5; 7 bases are shared with TRBD1. Germline CDR1 and CDR2: SGHRS and YFSETQ. This CDR3 is built from 15 residues. V lost 3 bases to trimming and J lost 4 bases; unmatched junction nucleotides: 7. Here the CDR3 DNA reads TGCGCCAGCAGCTGGGAAGGGGGCAGGAATCAGCCCCAGCATTTT. Translating gives CASSWEGGRNQPQHF. The full variable domain, with the rest looked up from reference TRBV5-1 and TRBJ1-5, is KAGVTQTPRYLIKTRGQQVTLSCSPISGHRSVSWYQQTPGQGLQFLFEYFSETQRNKGNFPGRFSGRQFSNSRSEMNVSTLELGDSALYLCASSWEGGRNQPQHFGDGTRLSIL.

This clonotype turned up a few times. The chain employs TRBV7-9 and TRBJ1-3; no definite D call. Germline values: CDR1 SEHNR, CDR2 FQNEAQ (reference sequence). Trimming cost V 8 bases and J 0 bases, with 8 bases left between them. This CDR3 is 13 amino acids long. This CDR3 is CASADGSGNTIYF. The CDR3 DNA reads TGTGCCAGCGCCGACGGCTCTGGAAACACCATATATTTT.

This clonotype has only one observation. CDR3 loop: CASSPRRGPRETQYF. As DNA, the CDR3 is TGTGCCAGCAGCCCACGGCGGGGGCCGAGGGAGACCCAGTACTTC. V and J are TRBV4-2 and TRBJ2-5; D is possibly TRBD2 (7 bases). CDR1 is LGHNA, CDR2 YNFKEQ, per germline. The CDR3 length is 15 residues. V was trimmed by 4 bases and J by 5 bases, leaving 17 bases between them.

This clonotype came up a few times. The chain combines TRBV20-1 with TRBJ2-7, with TRBD1 identical over 7 bases. The V gene end was trimmed by 6 bases and the J gene end by 2 bases; junction bases not matched to a gene: 10. The CDR3 contains 14 residues. Germline V gives CDR1 DFQATT, CDR2 SNEGSKA (reference sequence). CDR3 protein: CSAHRTGVAYEQYF. The CDR3 DNA reads as TGCAGTGCACACCGAACAGGGGTCGCCTACGAGCAGTACTTC.

The V gene is TRBV6-5, the J gene TRBJ1-1; tentatively, D is TRBD1 (6 bases). With 5 bases removed from V and 6 bases from J, the gap between germline ends came to 10 bases. The length of the CDR3 is 12 residues. Germline-derived CDR1 and CDR2 are MNHEY and SVGAGI. Here the CDR3 DNA reads TGTGCCAGCAGTCAGGGGTTCGCTGAAGCTTTCTTT. Its translation is CASSQGFAEAFF.